These T cell receptor beta chains were read from a single sample in a study of cytomegalovirus exposure and HLA in healthy donors. This table comes from immunoSEQ multiplex PCR, and its TCRdb copy is limited to in-frame clones, with some not included. The sample shows some 110,000 clones, 75% to 90% of them seen only once. Specimen: PBMCs. Source of these receptors: a man younger than 35 in good health and CMV-seropositive. Both conserved end residues are part of each CDR3.

length | J | V | CDR3
14 | TRBJ2-5 | TRBV10-3 | CAIREGQSQETQYF
14 | TRBJ2-3 | TRBV2 | CASEIRQGSDTQYF
12 | TRBJ2-1 | TRBV18 | CASSPTGNEQFF
14 | TRBJ2-3 | TRBV5-4 | CASSLQVSTDTQYF
16 | TRBJ1-5 | TRBV15 | CATSRAGGSSNQPQHF
13 | TRBJ1-1 | TRBV5-1 | CASSLQRNTEAFF
17 | TRBJ1-5 | TRBV15 | CATSRDRGGTANQPQHF
15 | TRBJ2-2 | TRBV6-5 | CASSPPRGQYGELFF
17 | TRBJ2-6 | TRBV7-8 | CASSLTFTRIGANVLTF
16 | TRBJ1-1 | TRBV11-2 | CASSRWGDRGNTEAFF
18 | TRBJ2-3 | TRBV5-6 | CASSVTSGGGPSTDTQYF
17 | TRBJ1-2 | TRBV2 | CASASGGGKRANYGYTF
13 | TRBJ1-5 | TRBV6-5 | CASSRRGDQPQHF
13 | TRBJ2-3 | TRBV2 | CASSGDYTDTQYF
13 | TRBJ2-2 | TRBV11-2 | CASRYLNTGELFF
14 | TRBJ2-1 | TRBV7-2 | CASSPSTSGGEQFF
14 | TRBJ2-1 | TRBV19 | CASSPSPQGGWSFF
17 | TRBJ2-2 | TRBV15 | CATSRERLAGVTGELFF
13 | TRBJ2-4 | TRBV7-2 | CASSVTTQNIQYF
14 | TRBJ1-2 | TRBV6-1 | CASSEKRGLYGYTF
15 | TRBJ1-5 | TRBV4-2 | CASSQVFGANQPQHF
15 | TRBJ2-7 | TRBV5-1 | CASRESGTRTYEQYF
18 | TRBJ2-6 | TRBV7-9 | CASSLPSGRISGANVLTF
14 | TRBJ1-5 | TRBV28 | CASSMGQSNQPQHF
15 | TRBJ1-5 | TRBV28 | CASSPPGRGGQPQHF
14 | TRBJ1-1 | TRBV5-6 | CASSLGADNTEAFF
13 | TRBJ2-7 | TRBV5-1 | CASSLDTSYEQYF
14 | TRBJ2-7 | TRBV6-1 | CASSDQGSSYEQYF
12 | TRBJ1-2 | TRBV11-1 | CASSSLNYGYTF
13 | TRBJ2-3 | TRBV29-1 | CSVLDRGRDTQYF
15 | TRBJ2-1 | TRBV27 | CASSDSGGLYNEQFF
17 | TRBJ1-5 | TRBV7-2 | CASSLLLRRGKGQPQHF
17 | TRBJ1-6 | TRBV13 | CASSSYQLTGVGSPLHF
16 | TRBJ2-1 | TRBV2 | CASSGLGGGSYNEQFF
12 | TRBJ1-1 | TRBV29-1 | CSVRGGGTEAFF
12 | TRBJ2-1 | TRBV27 | CASSNPEREQFF
17 | TRBJ2-2 | TRBV14 | CASSQEIGLANTGELFF
19 | TRBJ1-6 | TRBV27 | CASTLYPGQGHLYNSPLHF
15 | TRBJ2-7 | TRBV7-2 | CASSLTGPSSYEQYF
15 | TRBJ2-3 | TRBV6-4 | CASSDSRGDTDTQYF
13 | TRBJ1-2 | TRBV5-4 | CASRPGENYGYTF
13 | TRBJ1-5 | TRBV7-8 | CASRGQGKAPQHF
15 | TRBJ1-5 | TRBV6-9 | CASSYGPDSNQPQHF
15 | TRBJ2-2 | TRBV28 | CASSIGSGSTGELFF
13 | TRBJ1-5 | TRBV28 | CASSTGDIQPQHF
15 | TRBJ2-1 | TRBV6-5 | CASSSRTASYNEQFF
14 | TRBJ1-6 | TRBV28 | CASSLVAPNSPLHF
16 | TRBJ2-1 | TRBV27 | CASSFLTGDSYNEQFF
15 | TRBJ1-5 | TRBV6-1 | CASSARPGSSPPQHF
15 | TRBJ1-1 | TRBV27 | CASSLAHRVGTEAFF
15 | TRBJ2-2 | TRBV28 | CASSLIGRATGELFF
10 | TRBJ2-4 | TRBV28 | CASSSGIQYF
16 | TRBJ2-1 | TRBV27 | CASSLRGQGIYNEQFF
14 | TRBJ2-5 | TRBV6-5 | CASSLGGGPETQYF